This TCR beta chain was sequenced for a study of blood T cell repertoires in COVID-19. Assay used: immunoSEQ multiplex PCR; TCRdb lists only in-frame clones, some missing. The sample has roughly 350,000 clones; roughly 86% are singletons. The CDR3 is 13 residues long. V was clipped by 0 bases and J by 6 bases, with 9 bases between them. The germline V gene encodes CDR1 SGHRS and CDR2 YFSETQ. Sequencing was done on a sample of peripheral blood. This sequence originates from a woman between 70 and 85 years old with COVID-19, enrolled during active disease. The chain has TRBV5-1 and TRBJ1-2; maybe TRBD1 (6 bases). The DNA for the CDR3 is TGCGCCAGCAGCTTGGAACAGGGCCATGGCTACACCTTC. Translated: CASSLEQGHGYTF.